This record looks at one T cell receptor beta chain sequence and its context. What it binds is unknown. These data are taken from a study of blood T cells in healthy people across ages. Study-wide background: Template-switching capture recovered about one barcoded beta molecule per two T cells.

This CDR3 has 16 residues. Looked up from germline, CDR1 is MGHRA and CDR2 is YSYEKL. V lost 6 bases and J lost 0, with 15 bases in between. The study drew donors from healthy Caucasian individuals in Russia aged roughly 6 to 100. Findings and limits, study-wide: Shifts in expanded clonotypes may have been confounded by donor CMV status, which was unknown.

For the second PCR, which ran for 7 to 11 cycles, a sample-barcoded 5' primer and a J-beta primer mix were used. Tags on each cDNA molecule came from a template-switch adaptor with 12 random nucleotides. One entry per CDR3 protein, called by TCRdb with MiXCR from the 5' RACE reads. The repertoire holds about 1.5 million distinct CDR3 sequences, with approximately 40% as singletons. The receptor was isolated from a woman between 18 and 29 years old in good health. The sample consisted of blood. The chain recombines TRBV4-1 with TRBJ1-5; no reliable D call. In DNA form, the CDR3 reads TGCGCCAGCAGTCCAAATCGGCCAGATAGCAATCAGCCCCAGCATTTT. Amino acid sequence: CASSPNRPDSNQPQHF.